These T cell receptor beta chains were read from a single sample in a study of monozygotic twins with inflammatory bowel disease. TCRdb re-called the 5' RACE reads and catalogs CDR3 proteins one per entry, DNA excluded. The listing records 150,000 or so distinct CDR3 sequences. Sequencing was performed on blood. These TCRs come from a human donor with ulcerative colitis or Crohn's disease, or a healthy co-twin of an affected twin (not recorded which). Both conserved end residues are part of each CDR3. Each record gives: J gene, V gene, CDR3 protein.

j_gene: TRBJ2-1; v_gene: TRBV6-2/TRBV6-3; CDR3aa: CASSYGRGGNSNEQFF
j_gene: TRBJ1-2; v_gene: TRBV11-1; CDR3aa: CASSSSDRGNPVEYGYTF
j_gene: TRBJ1-1; v_gene: TRBV7-2; CDR3aa: CASSTQTPGQSGTEAFF
j_gene: TRBJ1-1; v_gene: TRBV12-3/TRBV12-4; CDR3aa: CASSPKPNTEAFF
j_gene: TRBJ2-1; v_gene: TRBV5-1; CDR3aa: CASSSGLAGEDEQFF
j_gene: TRBJ1-1; v_gene: TRBV12-3/TRBV12-4; CDR3aa: CASSLAMNTEAFF
j_gene: TRBJ2-7; v_gene: TRBV5-1; CDR3aa: CASSLQGGYEQYF
j_gene: TRBJ2-1; v_gene: TRBV20-1; CDR3aa: CSARDPGLAENNEQFF
j_gene: TRBJ2-3; v_gene: TRBV15; CDR3aa: CATSRDVPDTQYF
j_gene: TRBJ1-1; v_gene: TRBV5-1; CDR3aa: CASSFQGDTEAFF
j_gene: TRBJ1-2; v_gene: TRBV11-1; CDR3aa: CASSIWTEPNYGYTF
j_gene: TRBJ2-7; v_gene: TRBV20-1; CDR3aa: CSARELAGIRTEQYF
j_gene: TRBJ2-1; v_gene: TRBV20-1; CDR3aa: CSARRPSSYNEQFF
j_gene: TRBJ1-2; v_gene: TRBV6-1; CDR3aa: CASSDWLSSRDGYTF
j_gene: TRBJ1-5; v_gene: TRBV5-1; CDR3aa: CASPKRSGIPDQPQHF